The sequence of this TCR beta chain was determined in a study of blood T cell repertoires in COVID-19. Across the whole study: The study drew acute and convalescent COVID-19 samples from the United States, Italy and Spain. In each case, the material was cDNA or gDNA derived from T cells, B-cell-depleted T cells, or PBMCs.

Trimming cost V 1 base and J 5 bases, with 4 bases left between them. Germline V gene lookup returns CDR1 KGHDR and CDR2 SFDVKD. CDR3 length equals 12 residues. Some clones are missing from TCRdb's copy, which holds only in-frame ones; the method was immunoSEQ multiplex PCR. The sample has 250,000 or so clones, under 90% seen once. The sample taken for sequencing was peripheral blood. The chain has TRBV24-1 and TRBJ2-5; D remains ambiguous. The receptor was isolated from a woman aged 40 to 50 who had recovered from COVID-19. CDR3 sequence reads: CATSDFEETQYF. CDR3 coding DNA: TGTGCCACCAGTGATTTCGAGGAGACCCAGTACTTC.